The entry below gives a single T cell receptor (beta chain) sequence along with its context. No antigen is known for it. CDR1 is MNHNS, CDR2 SASEGT, per germline. The CDR3 is 12 residues long. V lost 7 bases and J 1 base, leaving 6 bases between the germline ends. Sample-barcoded 5' priming and a J-beta primer mix drove a second PCR of 7 to 11 cycles. TCRdb re-called the 5' RACE reads through MiXCR, storing one row per CDR3 protein. The sample includes 700,000 or so distinct CDR3 sequences, 20% to 25% of them seen just once. This sample was included in a study of blood T cells in healthy people across ages. Points from the study as a whole: While age rose, TCR beta diversity per million T cells dropped in a roughly linear way. Fewer expanded clones and more diversity marked long-lived versus aged donors. As naive T cell percentage varied, TCR beta diversity correlated strongly with it.

Sequenced input: blood. This receptor was identified in a man between 70 and 80 years old in good health. The chain combines TRBV6-1 with TRBJ2-3; no definite D call. The CDR3 sequence is CASIRGTDTQYF. DNA for the CDR3: TGTGCCAGCATTCGGGGCACAGATACGCAGTATTTT.